These 10 T cell receptor beta chains were sequenced from one sample in a study of spatial heterogeneity in lung cancer. From the 5' RACE reads, TCRdb called clonotypes with MiXCR, one entry per CDR3 protein. The sample yields 75,000 or so distinct CDR3 sequences, 8% seen once. Time point defined: sample taken at primary tumor resection. Material: PBMCs, obtained at surgery. The receptors were sampled from a male donor with early-stage non-small cell lung cancer.

This clonotype showed up many times. This sequence joins TRBV5-1 and TRBJ2-3, with D possibly called TRBD1 or TRBD2 (6 bases each). This CDR3 comprises 16 residues. The germline V gene encodes CDR1 SGHRS and CDR2 YFSETQ. V lost 3 bases, J lost 3 bases, and 17 bases lay in between. CDR3 in amino acids: CASSSSWGATTDTQYF. The CDR3 DNA follows: TGCGCCAGCAGCTCCTCATGGGGGGCGACGACAGATACGCAGTATTTT. The variable domain in full, completed from reference TRBV5-1 and TRBJ2-3, reads KAGVTQTPRYLIKTRGQQVTLSCSPISGHRSVSWYQQTPGQGLQFLFEYFSETQRNKGNFPGRFSGRQFSNSRSEMNVSTLELGDSALYLCASSSSWGATTDTQYFGPGTRLTVL.

There are many counts of this clonotype. CDR3 loop: CASSLLQETQYF. CDR3 sequence (DNA): TGTGCCAGCAGCTTGCTCCAAGAGACCCAGTACTTC. The V call is TRBV7-9, the J call TRBJ2-5; unclear D gene. Looked up from germline, CDR1 is SEHNR and CDR2 is FQNEAQ (reference sequence). With 3 bases removed from V and 1 base from J, the gap between germline ends came to 3 bases. This CDR3 has 12 residues.

This clonotype appeared many times. The rearrangement uses TRBV24-1 and TRBJ1-2; D not certain. Germline assignment: CDR1 KGHDR and CDR2 SFDVKD. Trimming took off 4 bases at V and 6 bases at J, with 5 bases between the two ends. The CDR3 spans 11 residues. CDR3 bases: TGTGCCACCAGTGACAACAATGGCTACACCTTC. Amino acid sequence: CATSDNNGYTF.

In this sample, this clonotype is medium-sized. This chain uses TRBV4-1 with TRBJ2-1, with D tentatively TRBD2 (5 bases). The CDR3 totals 11 residues. Germline assignment: CDR1 MGHRA and CDR2 YSYEKL. The V end lost 8 bases, the J end lost 8 bases, and 10 bases lay between the germline ends. The CDR3 reads CASSPGDEQFF. The DNA of the CDR3 is TGCGCCAGCTCCCCCGGGGATGAGCAGTTCTTC.

V and J are TRBV20-1 and TRBJ2-5, with D tentatively TRBD1 (5 bases). Germline CDR1 reads DFQATT; CDR2 reads SNEGSKA (reference sequence). This CDR3 comprises 12 residues. Trimming took 6 bases from V and 4 from J, leaving 12 bases between them. The CDR3 DNA follows: TGCAGTGCGACCAATAGGGGAGAGACCCAGTACTTC. It is translated as CSATNRGETQYF.

This clonotype occurred many times. The chain carries TRBV25-1 and TRBJ1-5; maybe TRBD1 (5 bases). CDR1 is MGHDK, CDR2 SYGVNS, per germline. The CDR3 runs 14 residues. V was pared by 5 bases and J by 2 bases, with 10 bases between. In DNA, the CDR3 is TGTGCCAGCAGTCAGGGATTCGGCAATCAGCCCCAGCATTTT. It is translated as CASSQGFGNQPQHF. Full variable domain (missing parts from reference TRBV25-1 and TRBJ1-5): EADIYQTPRYLVIGTGKKITLECSQTMGHDKMYWYQQDPGMELHLIHYSYGVNSTEKGDLSSESTVSRIRTEHFPLTLESARPSHTSQYLCASSQGFGNQPQHFGDGTRLSIL.

This clonotype is a singleton in its sample. V and J are TRBV7-2 and TRBJ2-1; possibly TRBD2 for D (5 bases). Germline V CDR1 and CDR2: SGHTA, FQGNSA. This CDR3 has 13 residues. V lost 6 bases, J lost 6 bases, and 12 bases lay in between. The DNA for the CDR3 is TGTGCCAGCAGACTCACTAGATCCAATGAGCAGTTCTTC. Its protein is CASRLTRSNEQFF. Using reference TRBV7-2 and TRBJ2-1 for the parts outside the CDR3, the full variable domain is GAGVSQSPSNKVTEKGKDVELRCDPISGHTALYWYRQSLGQGLEFLIYFQGNSAPDKSGLPSDRFSAERTGGSVSTLTIQRTQQEDSAVYLCASRLTRSNEQFFGPGTRLTVL.

This clonotype showed up many times. This sequence joins TRBV20-1 and TRBJ2-3; 8 bases align to TRBD2. The V gene end was trimmed by 0 bases and the J gene end by 3 bases; junction bases not matched to a gene: 5. This CDR3 spans 15 amino acids. The V gene's germline CDR1 is DFQATT and CDR2 SNEGSKA (reference sequence). The chain's CDR3 is CSARDRRLATDTQYF. CDR3 nucleotides: TGCAGTGCTAGAGATCGCCGACTAGCGACAGATACGCAGTATTTT.

In this sample, this clonotype turned up many times. The chain couples TRBV6-6 to TRBJ2-4; 16 bases match TRBD2. CDR1 MNHNY and CDR2 SVGAGI come from the germline V gene (reference sequence). This CDR3 has 15 amino acids. V was pared by 6 bases and J by 6 bases, with 2 bases of the junction left unmatched. CDR3 protein: CASSGTSGRGNIQYF. In DNA, the CDR3 is TGTGCCAGCAGCGGGACTAGCGGGAGGGGAAACATTCAGTACTTC.

This chain uses TRBV5-1 with TRBJ1-1, with D perhaps TRBD1 (5 bases). V was pared by 0 bases and J by 3 bases, with 9 bases between. CDR3 size: 14 residues. The germline V gene has CDR1 SGHRS and CDR2 YFSETQ. CDR3 coding DNA: TGCGCCAGCAGCTTGGTTAAAGGGGACACTGAAGCTTTCTTT. Translation: CASSLVKGDTEAFF.